This T cell receptor (beta chain) was retrieved from a study of Tregs in tolerant kidney transplant recipients. Study results and limitations: Antigen-driven expansion was suggested because donor-specific Tregs expanded more than all Tregs in tolerant patients. Some patients' samples used different primers over time, so nucleotide sequences weren't comparable. Findings come from small patient numbers and require larger validation.

Generated by immunoSEQ multiplex PCR, the TCRdb table keeps only in-frame clones and is missing some. The sample records about 15,000 clones, about 53% being singletons. After 6 to 7 days with irradiated graft donor PBMCs, CFSE-labeled recipient PBMCs were FACS-sorted. On this clone: The antigen remains unidentified.

Trimming left V 3 bases short and J 3 bases short, with 18 bases between. The germline gives CDR1 SNHLY, CDR2 FYNNEI. The CDR3 runs to 17 residues. The gene calls are TRBV2 and TRBJ2-4, with D possibly being TRBD2 (6 bases). This sample comprised CD4+ T cells from blood cultured with allogeneic cells, obtained before the transplant. This TCR was sampled from a human patient who received a combined kidney and bone marrow transplant. The CDR3 sequence: CASSDRSGRGIKNIQYF. CDR3 sequence (DNA): TGTGCCAGCAGTGATCGGAGCGGCCGGGGGATCAAAAACATTCAGTACTTC.